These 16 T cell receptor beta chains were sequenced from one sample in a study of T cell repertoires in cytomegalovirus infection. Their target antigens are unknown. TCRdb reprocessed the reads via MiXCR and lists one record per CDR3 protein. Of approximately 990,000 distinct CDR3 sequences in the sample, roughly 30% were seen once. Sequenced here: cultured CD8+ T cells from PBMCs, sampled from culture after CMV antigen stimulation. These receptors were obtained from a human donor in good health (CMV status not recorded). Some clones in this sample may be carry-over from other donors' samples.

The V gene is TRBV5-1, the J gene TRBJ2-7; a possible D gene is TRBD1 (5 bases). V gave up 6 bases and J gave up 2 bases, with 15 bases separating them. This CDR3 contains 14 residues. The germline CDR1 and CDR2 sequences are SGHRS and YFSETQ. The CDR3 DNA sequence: TGCGCCAGCACCCAAGACAGCTGGACCTACGAGCAGTACGTC. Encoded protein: CASTQDSWTYEQYV.

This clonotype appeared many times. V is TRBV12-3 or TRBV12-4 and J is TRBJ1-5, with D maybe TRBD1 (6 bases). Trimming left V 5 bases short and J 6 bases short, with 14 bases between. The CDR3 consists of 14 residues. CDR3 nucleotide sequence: TGTGCCAGCAGTCCCACAGGGTCAGGTCAGCCCCAGCATTTT. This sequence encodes CASSPTGSGQPQHF.

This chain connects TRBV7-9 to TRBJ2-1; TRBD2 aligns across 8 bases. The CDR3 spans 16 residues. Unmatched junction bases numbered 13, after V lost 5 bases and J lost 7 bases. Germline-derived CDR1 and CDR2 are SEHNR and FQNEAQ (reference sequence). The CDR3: CASSKALAGPGNEQFF. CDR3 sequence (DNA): TGTGCCAGCAGCAAGGCTTTAGCGGGGCCGGGGAATGAGCAGTTCTTC.

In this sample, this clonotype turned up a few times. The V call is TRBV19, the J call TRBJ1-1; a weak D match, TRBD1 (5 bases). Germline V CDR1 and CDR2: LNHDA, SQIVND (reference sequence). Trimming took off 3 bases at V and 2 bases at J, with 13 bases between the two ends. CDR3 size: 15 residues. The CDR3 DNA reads TGTGCCAGTAGTATGGGACGGTTCTTAAACACTGAAGCTTTCTTT. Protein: CASSMGRFLNTEAFF. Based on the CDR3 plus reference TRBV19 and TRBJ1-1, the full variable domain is DGGITQSPKYLFRKEGQNVTLSCEQNLNHDAMYWYRQDPGQGLRLIYYSQIVNDFQKGDIAEGYSVSREKKESFPLTVTSAQKNPTAFYLCASSMGRFLNTEAFFGQGTRLTVV.

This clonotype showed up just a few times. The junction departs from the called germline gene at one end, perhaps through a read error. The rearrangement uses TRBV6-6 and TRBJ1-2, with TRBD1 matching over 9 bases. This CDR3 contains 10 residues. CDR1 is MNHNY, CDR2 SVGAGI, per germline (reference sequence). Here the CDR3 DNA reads TGTGCCAGCAGCGGGACAGGGCTTTCCTTC. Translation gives CASSGTGLSF.

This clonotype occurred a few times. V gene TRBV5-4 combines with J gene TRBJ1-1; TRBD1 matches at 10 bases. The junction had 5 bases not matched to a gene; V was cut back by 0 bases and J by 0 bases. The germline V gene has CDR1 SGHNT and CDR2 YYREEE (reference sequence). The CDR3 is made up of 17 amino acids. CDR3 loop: CASSLVGTGVLNTEAFF. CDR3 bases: TGTGCCAGCAGCTTGGTTGGGACAGGGGTACTGAACACTGAAGCTTTCTTT.

The CDR3 DNA reads as TGCGCCAGCAGCCCCTCTAGCGGTCAAGAGACCCAGTACTTC. It codes for CASSPSSGQETQYF. This rearrangement joins TRBV5-1 to TRBJ2-5; 7 positions agree with TRBD2. The CDR3 runs 14 residues. Germline lookup yields CDR1 SGHRS and CDR2 YFSETQ. V lost 4 bases and J lost 2; bases outside the gene matches: 5.

The CDR3 DNA sequence: TGTGCCAGCATCCCTCCCGGGACCCAGGGAGATACGCAGTATTTT. It specifies CASIPPGTQGDTQYF. The V gene is TRBV6-6, the J gene TRBJ2-3; D is tentatively TRBD1 or TRBD2 (5 bases each). CDR1 is MNHNY and CDR2 is SVGAGI in the germline V gene (reference sequence). V was trimmed by 7 bases and J by 5 bases, leaving 19 bases between them. This CDR3 has 15 amino acids.

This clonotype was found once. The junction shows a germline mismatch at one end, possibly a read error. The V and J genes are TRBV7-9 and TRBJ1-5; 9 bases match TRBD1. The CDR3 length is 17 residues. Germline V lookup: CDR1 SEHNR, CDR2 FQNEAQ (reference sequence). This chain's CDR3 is CASSSTGGESSNQLQHF. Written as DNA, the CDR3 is TGTGCCAGCAGCTCGACAGGGGGAGAAAGTTCCAATCAGCTCCAGCATTTT.

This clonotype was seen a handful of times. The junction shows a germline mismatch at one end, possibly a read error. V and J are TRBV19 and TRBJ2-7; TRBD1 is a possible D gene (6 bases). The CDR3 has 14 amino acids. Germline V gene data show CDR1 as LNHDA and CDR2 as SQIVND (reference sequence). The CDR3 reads CASSRTVGSHEQYF. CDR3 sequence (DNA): TGTGCCAGTAGTAGGACAGTTGGGTCCCACGAGCAGTACTTT.

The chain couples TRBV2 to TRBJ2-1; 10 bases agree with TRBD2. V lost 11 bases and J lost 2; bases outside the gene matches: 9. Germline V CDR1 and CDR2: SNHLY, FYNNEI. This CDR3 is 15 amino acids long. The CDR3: CACYERGGAYNEQFF. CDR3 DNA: TGTGCCTGCTATGAGCGGGGGGGCGCCTACAATGAGCAGTTCTTC.

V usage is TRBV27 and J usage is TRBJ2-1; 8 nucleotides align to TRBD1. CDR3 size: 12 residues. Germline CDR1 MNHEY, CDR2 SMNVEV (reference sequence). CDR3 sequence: CATTGGKGEQFF. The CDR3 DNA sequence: TGTGCTACAACAGGGGGAAAGGGTGAGCAGTTCTTC.

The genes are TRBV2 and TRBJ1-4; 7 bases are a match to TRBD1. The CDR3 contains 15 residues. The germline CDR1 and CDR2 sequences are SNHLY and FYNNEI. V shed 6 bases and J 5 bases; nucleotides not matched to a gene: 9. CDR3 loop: CASRPNRGQNEKLFF. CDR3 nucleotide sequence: TGTGCCAGCAGACCTAACAGGGGTCAGAATGAAAAACTGTTTTTT.

CDR3 amino acids: CASSQVTGRTYEQYF. The CDR3 DNA sequence: TGTGCCAGCAGCCAAGTTACAGGCCGAACCTACGAGCAGTACTTC. The chain recombines TRBV14 with TRBJ2-7, with a tentative D call TRBD1 (5 bases). Trimming removed 1 base at V and 2 bases at J, with 12 bases between. The V gene's germline CDR1 is SGHDN and CDR2 FVKESK. The CDR3 totals 15 residues.

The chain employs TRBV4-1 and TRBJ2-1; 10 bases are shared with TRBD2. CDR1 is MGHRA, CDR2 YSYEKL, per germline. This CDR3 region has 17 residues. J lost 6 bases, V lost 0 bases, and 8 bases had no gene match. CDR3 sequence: CASSQDSASGGANEQFF. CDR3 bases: TGCGCCAGCAGCCAAGATTCGGCCAGCGGGGGGGCCAATGAGCAGTTCTTC.

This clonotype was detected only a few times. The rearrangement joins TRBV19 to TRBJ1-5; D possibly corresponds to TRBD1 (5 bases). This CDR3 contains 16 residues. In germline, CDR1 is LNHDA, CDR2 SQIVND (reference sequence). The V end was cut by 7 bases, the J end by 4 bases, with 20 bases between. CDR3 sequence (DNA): TGTGCCAGTACCCCAACTGGGGGGGGAGGGAATCAGCCCCAGCATTTT. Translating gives CASTPTGGGGNQPQHF.